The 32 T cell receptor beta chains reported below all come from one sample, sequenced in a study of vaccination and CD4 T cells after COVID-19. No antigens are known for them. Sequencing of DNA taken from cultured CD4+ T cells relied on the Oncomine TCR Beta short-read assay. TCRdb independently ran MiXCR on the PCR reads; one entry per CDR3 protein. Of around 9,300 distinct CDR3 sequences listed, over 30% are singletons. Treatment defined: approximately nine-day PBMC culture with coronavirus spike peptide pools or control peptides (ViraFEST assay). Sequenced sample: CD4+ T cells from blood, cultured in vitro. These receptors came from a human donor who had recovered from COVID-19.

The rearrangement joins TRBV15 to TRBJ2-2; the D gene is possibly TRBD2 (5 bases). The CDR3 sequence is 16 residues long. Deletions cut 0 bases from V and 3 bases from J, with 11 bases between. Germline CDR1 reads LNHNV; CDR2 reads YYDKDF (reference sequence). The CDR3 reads CATSREGWGDTGELFF. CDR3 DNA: TGTGCCACCAGCAGAGAGGGGTGGGGAGACACCGGGGAGCTGTTTTTT.

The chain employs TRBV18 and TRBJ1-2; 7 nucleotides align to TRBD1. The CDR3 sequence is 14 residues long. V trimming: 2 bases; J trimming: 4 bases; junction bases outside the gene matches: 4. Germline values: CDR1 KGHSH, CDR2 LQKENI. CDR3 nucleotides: TGTGCCAGCTCACCAGGGACAGAGGGCTATGGCTACACCTTC. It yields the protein CASSPGTEGYGYTF.

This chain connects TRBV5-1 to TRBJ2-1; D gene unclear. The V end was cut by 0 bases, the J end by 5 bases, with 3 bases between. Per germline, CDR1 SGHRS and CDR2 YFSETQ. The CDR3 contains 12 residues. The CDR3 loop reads CASSLADNEQFF. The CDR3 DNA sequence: TGCGCCAGCAGCTTGGCAGACAATGAGCAGTTCTTC.

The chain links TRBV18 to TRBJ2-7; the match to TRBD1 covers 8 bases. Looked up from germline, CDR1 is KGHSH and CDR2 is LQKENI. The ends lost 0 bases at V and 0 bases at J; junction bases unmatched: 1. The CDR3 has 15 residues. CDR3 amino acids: CASSPPGQGSYEQYF. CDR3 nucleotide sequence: TGTGCCAGCTCACCACCAGGACAGGGCTCCTACGAGCAGTACTTC.

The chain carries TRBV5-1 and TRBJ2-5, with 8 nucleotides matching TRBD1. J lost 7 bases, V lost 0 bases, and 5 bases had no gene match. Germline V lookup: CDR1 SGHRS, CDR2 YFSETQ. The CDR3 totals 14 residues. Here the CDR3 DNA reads TGCGCCAGCAGCTTGGAACAGGGGGTTGGGACCCAGTACTTC. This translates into CASSLEQGVGTQYF.

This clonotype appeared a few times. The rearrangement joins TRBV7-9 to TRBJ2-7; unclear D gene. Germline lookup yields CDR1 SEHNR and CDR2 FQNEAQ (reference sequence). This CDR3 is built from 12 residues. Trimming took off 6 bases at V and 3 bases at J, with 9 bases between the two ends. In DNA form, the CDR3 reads TGTGCCAGCAGTTCGGAAGGCTACGAGCAGTACTTC. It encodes CASSSEGYEQYF.

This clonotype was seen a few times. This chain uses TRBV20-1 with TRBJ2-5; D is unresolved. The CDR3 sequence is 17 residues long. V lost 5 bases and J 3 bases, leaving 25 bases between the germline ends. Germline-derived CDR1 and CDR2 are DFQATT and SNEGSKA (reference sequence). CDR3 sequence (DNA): TGCAGTGCTCCTAGGAGCCCCGGGTTCTTAACCGAAGAGACCCAGTACTTC. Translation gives CSAPRSPGFLTEETQYF.

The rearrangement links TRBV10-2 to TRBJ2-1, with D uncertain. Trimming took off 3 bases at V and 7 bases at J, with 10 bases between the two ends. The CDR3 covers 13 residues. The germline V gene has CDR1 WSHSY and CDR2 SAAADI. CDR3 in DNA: TGCGCCAGCAGTGACCCCGATGTGAATGAGCAGTTCTTC. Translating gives CASSDPDVNEQFF.

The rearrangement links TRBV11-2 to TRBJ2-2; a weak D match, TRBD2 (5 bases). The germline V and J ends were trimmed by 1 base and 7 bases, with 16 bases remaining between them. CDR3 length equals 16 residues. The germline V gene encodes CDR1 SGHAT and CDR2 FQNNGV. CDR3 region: CASSLVGSSGIGELFF. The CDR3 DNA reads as TGTGCCAGCAGCTTAGTAGGATCGAGCGGTATCGGGGAGCTGTTTTTT.

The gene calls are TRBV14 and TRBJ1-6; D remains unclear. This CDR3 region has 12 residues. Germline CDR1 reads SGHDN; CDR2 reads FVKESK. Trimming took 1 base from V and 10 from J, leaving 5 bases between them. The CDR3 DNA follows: TGTGCCAGCAGCCAAGGTGGCTCACCCCTCCACTTT. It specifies CASSQGGSPLHF. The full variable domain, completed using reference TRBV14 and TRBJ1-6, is EAGVTQFPSHSVIEKGQTVTLRCDPISGHDNLYWYRRVMGKEIKFLLHFVKESKQDESGMPNNRFLAERTGGTYSTLKVQPAELEDSGVYFCASSQGGSPLHFGNGTRLTVT.

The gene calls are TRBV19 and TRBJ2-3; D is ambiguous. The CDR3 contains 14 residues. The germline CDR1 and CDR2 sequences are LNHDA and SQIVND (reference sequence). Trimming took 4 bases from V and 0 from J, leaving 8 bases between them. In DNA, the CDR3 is TGTGCCAGTAGTAGCCTAAAGAGCACAGATACGCAGTATTTT. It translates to CASSSLKSTDTQYF.

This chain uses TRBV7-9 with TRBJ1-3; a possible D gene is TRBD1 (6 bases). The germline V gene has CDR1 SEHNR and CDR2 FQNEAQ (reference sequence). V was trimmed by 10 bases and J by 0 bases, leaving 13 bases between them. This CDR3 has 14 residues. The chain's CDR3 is CAIPRTDSGNTIYF. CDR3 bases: TGTGCCATCCCGAGGACAGACTCTGGAAACACCATATATTTT.

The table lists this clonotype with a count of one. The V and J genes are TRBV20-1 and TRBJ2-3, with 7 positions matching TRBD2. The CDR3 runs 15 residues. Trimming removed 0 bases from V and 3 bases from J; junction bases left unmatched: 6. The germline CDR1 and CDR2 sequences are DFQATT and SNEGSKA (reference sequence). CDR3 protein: CSARDLERGTDTQYF. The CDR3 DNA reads TGCAGTGCTAGAGATCTGGAGCGGGGTACAGATACGCAGTATTTT.

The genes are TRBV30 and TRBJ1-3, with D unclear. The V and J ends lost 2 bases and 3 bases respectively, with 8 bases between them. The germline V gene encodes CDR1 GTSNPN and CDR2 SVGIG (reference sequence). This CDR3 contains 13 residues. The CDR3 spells CAWSRVLGNTIYF. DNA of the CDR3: TGTGCCTGGAGTCGAGTACTTGGAAACACCATATATTTT.

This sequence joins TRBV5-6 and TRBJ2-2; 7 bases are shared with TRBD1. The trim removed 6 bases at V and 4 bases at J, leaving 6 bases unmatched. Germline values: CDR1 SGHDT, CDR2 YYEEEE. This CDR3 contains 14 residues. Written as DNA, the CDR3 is TGTGCCAGCACCCCAAGGGGGCGCACCGGGGAGCTGTTTTTT. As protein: CASTPRGRTGELFF.

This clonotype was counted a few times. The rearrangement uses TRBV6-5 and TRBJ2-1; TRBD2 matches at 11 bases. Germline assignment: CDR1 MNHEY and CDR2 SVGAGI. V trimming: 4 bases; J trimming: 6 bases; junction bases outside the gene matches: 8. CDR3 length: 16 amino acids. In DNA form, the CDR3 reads TGTGCCAGCAGTTTCTTTAGCGGGGGGGCCATCAATGAGCAGTTCTTC. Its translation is CASSFFSGGAINEQFF.

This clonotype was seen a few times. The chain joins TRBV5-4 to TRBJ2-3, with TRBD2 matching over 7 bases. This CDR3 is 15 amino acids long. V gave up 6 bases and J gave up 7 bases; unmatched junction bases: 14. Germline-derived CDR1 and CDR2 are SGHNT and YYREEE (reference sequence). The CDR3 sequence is CASTSWGGGRNTQYF. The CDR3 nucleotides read TGTGCCAGCACCTCATGGGGCGGGGGTAGGAATACGCAGTATTTT. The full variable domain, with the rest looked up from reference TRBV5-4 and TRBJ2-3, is ETGVTQSPTHLIKTRGQQVTLRCSSQSGHNTVSWYQQALGQGPQFIFQYYREEENGRGNFPPRFSGLQFPNYSSELNVNALELDDSALYLCASTSWGGGRNTQYFGPGTRLTVL.

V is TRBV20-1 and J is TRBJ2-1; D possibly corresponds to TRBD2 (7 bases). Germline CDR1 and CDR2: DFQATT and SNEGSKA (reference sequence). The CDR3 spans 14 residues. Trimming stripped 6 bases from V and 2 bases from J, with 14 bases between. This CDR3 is CSAEPGGTYNEQFF. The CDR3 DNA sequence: TGCAGTGCCGAGCCGGGGGGCACCTACAATGAGCAGTTCTTC.

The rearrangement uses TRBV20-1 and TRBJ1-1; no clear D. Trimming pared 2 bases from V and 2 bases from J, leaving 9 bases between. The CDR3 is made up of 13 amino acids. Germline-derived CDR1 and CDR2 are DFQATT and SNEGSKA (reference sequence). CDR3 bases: TGCAGTGCTAGAACGGGGAGTAACACTGAAGCTTTCTTT. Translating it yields CSARTGSNTEAFF.

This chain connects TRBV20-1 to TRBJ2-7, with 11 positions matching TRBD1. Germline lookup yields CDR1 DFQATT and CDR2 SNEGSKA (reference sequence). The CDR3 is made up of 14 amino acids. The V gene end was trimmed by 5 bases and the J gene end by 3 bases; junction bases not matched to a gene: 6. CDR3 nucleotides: TGCAGTGCTTCCGGGACAGGGGGAAACTACGAGCAGTACTTC. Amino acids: CSASGTGGNYEQYF.

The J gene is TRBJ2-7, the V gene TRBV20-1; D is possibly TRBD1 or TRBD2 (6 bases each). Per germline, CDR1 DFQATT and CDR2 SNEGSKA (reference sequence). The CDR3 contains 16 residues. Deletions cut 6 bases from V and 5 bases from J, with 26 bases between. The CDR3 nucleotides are TGCAGTGCCCCCTTTCCTCTAGGGGGGTCTCACAACGAGCAGTACTTC. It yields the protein CSAPFPLGGSHNEQYF.

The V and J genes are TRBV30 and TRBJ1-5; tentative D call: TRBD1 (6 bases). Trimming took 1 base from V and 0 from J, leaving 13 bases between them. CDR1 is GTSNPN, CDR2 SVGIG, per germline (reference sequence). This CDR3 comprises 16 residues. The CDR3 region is CAWSAYGTNSNQPQHF. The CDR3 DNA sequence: TGTGCCTGGAGTGCCTACGGGACAAATAGCAATCAGCCCCAGCATTTT.

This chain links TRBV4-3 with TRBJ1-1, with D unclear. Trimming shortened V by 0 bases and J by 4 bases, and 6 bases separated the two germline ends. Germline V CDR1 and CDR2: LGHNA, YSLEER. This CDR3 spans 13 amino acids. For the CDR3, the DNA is TGCGCCAGCAGCCAAGATTCCCTCACTGAAGCTTTCTTT. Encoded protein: CASSQDSLTEAFF.

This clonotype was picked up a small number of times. CDR3 sequence: CASSKCRGVSDQPQHF. CDR3 nucleotides: TGTGCCAGCAGCAAATGTCGGGGAGTTAGTGATCAGCCCCAGCATTTT. The rearrangement joins TRBV21-1 to TRBJ1-5. TRBV21-1 is a known pseudogene. The CDR3 runs to 16 residues.

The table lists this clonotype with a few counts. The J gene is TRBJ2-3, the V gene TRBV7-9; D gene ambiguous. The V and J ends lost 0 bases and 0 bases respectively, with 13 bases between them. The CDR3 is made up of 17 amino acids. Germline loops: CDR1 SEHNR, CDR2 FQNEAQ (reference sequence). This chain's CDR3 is CASSLAQPAGSTDTQYF. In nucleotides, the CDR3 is TGTGCCAGCAGCTTAGCGCAGCCGGCCGGAAGCACAGATACGCAGTATTTT. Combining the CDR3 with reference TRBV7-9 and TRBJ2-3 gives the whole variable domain DTGVSQNPRHKITKRGQNVTFRCDPISEHNRLYWYRQTLGQGPEFLTYFQNEAQLEKSRLLSDRFSAERPKGSFSTLEIQRTEQGDSAMYLCASSLAQPAGSTDTQYFGPGTRLTVL.

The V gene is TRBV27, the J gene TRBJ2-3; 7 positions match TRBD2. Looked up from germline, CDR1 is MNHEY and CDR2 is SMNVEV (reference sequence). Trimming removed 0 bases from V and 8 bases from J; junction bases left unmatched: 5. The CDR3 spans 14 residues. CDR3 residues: CASSLSWEGTTQYF. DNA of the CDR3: TGTGCCAGCAGTTTATCGTGGGAGGGGACTACGCAGTATTTT.

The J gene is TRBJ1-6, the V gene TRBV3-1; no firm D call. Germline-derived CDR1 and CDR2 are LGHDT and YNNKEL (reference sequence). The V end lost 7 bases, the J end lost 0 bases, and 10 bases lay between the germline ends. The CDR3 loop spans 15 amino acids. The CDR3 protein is CASTSYSSYNSPLHF. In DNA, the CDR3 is TGTGCCAGCACCTCATACAGCTCCTATAATTCACCCCTCCACTTT.

As DNA, the CDR3 is TGTGCCAGCAGTGAACACAGGGATGAGCAGTTCTTC. It yields the protein CASSEHRDEQFF. The chain couples TRBV6-1 to TRBJ2-1; tentative D call: TRBD1 (6 bases). Germline lookup yields CDR1 MNHNS and CDR2 SASEGT. Trimming left V 2 bases short and J 8 bases short, with 7 bases between. The CDR3 has 12 amino acids.

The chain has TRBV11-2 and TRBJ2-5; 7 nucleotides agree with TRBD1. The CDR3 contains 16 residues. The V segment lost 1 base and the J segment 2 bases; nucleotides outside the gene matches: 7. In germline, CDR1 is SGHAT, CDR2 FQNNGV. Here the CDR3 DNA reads TGTGCCAGCAGCTTAGTCGGGACAGTATCTCAAGAGACCCAGTACTTC. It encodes CASSLVGTVSQETQYF.

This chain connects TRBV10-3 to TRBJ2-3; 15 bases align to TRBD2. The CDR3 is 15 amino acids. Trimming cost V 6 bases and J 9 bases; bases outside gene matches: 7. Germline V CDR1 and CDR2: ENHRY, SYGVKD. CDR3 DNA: TGTGCCATCAGCGCATGGACTAGCGGGGGGGGAACGCAGTATTTT. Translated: CAISAWTSGGGTQYF.

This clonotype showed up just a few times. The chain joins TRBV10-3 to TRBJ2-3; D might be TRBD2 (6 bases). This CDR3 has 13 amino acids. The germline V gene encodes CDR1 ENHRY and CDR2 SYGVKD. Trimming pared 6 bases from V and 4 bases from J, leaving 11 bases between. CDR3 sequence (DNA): TGTGCCATCAGCCCCGGGACTGCAGATACGCAGTATTTT. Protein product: CAISPGTADTQYF.

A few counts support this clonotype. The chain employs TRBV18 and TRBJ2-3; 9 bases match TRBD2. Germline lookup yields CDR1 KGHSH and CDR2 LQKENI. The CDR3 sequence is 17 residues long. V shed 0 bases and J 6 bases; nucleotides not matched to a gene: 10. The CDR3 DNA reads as TGTGCCAGCTCACCACCGGGAGCGGGGGGCCAGCGGGATACGCAGTATTTT. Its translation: CASSPPGAGGQRDTQYF.